The 19 T cell receptor beta chains below were found in one sample sequenced in a study of human T cells and chemical hapten exposure. Time point here: patch test 3, about 24 weeks after DPC sensitization. Treatment specified: therapeutic diphenylcyclopropenone sensitization with weekly scalp DPC. TCRdb passed the RACE reads through MiXCR, listing each CDR3 protein once. The sample yields under 200,000 distinct CDR3 sequences, 25% to 30% seen once. Sequencing used whole blood, obtained in connection with sensitization to the hapten diphenylcyclopropenone (DPC). Receptors originate from a woman aged 18-29 years with alopecia areata. Some clones in this sample may be carry-over from other donors' samples.

The chain uses TRBV4-1 and TRBJ2-3; D unclear. The V end was cut by 4 bases, the J end by 6 bases, with 8 bases between. This CDR3 region has 12 residues. Looked up from germline, CDR1 is MGHRA and CDR2 is YSYEKL. The CDR3 protein is CASSPGDDTQYF. The CDR3, as DNA: TGCGCCAGCAGCCCAGGAGATGATACGCAGTATTTT.

This clonotype was recorded at least ten times. The chain uses TRBV7-2 and TRBJ2-3, with D perhaps matching TRBD2 (5 bases). Germline loops: CDR1 SGHTA, CDR2 FQGNSA. V gave up 1 base and J gave up 4 bases, with 15 bases separating them. There are 16 residues in the CDR3. The CDR3 reads CASSLVWPAGADTQYF. The DNA for the CDR3 is TGTGCCAGCAGCTTAGTGTGGCCCGCCGGGGCAGATACGCAGTATTTT.

The rearrangement joins TRBV7-6 to TRBJ2-1; D is unclear. Trimming pared 5 bases from V and 7 bases from J, leaving 12 bases between. This CDR3 has 13 amino acids. CDR1 SGHVS and CDR2 FNYEAQ come from the germline V gene. The CDR3 protein is CASSTTLLNEQFF. CDR3 DNA sequence: TGTGCCAGCAGCACTACCCTCCTGAATGAGCAGTTCTTC.

CDR3 in amino acids: CASSQDLRPFGGYTF. The DNA of the CDR3 is TGCGCCAGCAGCCAAGATTTACGGCCGTTCGGGGGCTACACCTTC. The chain carries TRBV4-3 and TRBJ1-2; D is unclear. V was trimmed by 0 bases and J by 8 bases, leaving 16 bases between them. The CDR3 extends over 15 amino acids. Germline CDR1 is LGHNA and CDR2 is YSLEER.

This clonotype was seen a handful of times. The chain recombines TRBV6-6 with TRBJ2-7; TRBD1 agrees at 11 bases. This CDR3 contains 12 residues. V shed 7 bases and J 6 bases; nucleotides not matched to a gene: 2. Germline V gene sequence: CDR1 MNHNY, CDR2 SVGAGI (reference sequence). CDR3 in amino acids: CASTGTGGEQYF. The CDR3 nucleotides read TGTGCCAGCACAGGGACAGGGGGCGAGCAGTACTTC.

V usage is TRBV6-5 and J usage is TRBJ2-7; D ambiguous. The CDR3 has 12 amino acids. V lost 0 bases and J 6 bases, leaving 6 bases between the germline ends. CDR1 and CDR2 from the germline V gene are MNHEY and SVGAGI. CDR3 amino acids: CASSYSTGEQYF. The CDR3, as DNA: TGTGCCAGCAGTTACTCGACGGGCGAGCAGTACTTC.

This clonotype was detected only a few times. The J gene is TRBJ1-3, the V gene TRBV29-1; 8 bases are shared with TRBD1. This CDR3 is 14 amino acids long. The germline gives CDR1 SQVTM, CDR2 ANQGSEA. After removal of 0 bases from V and 8 bases from J, the junction contained 6 bases not matched to a gene. CDR3 amino acids: CSVEDGRGLDTIYF. The DNA of the CDR3 is TGCAGCGTTGAAGATGGCAGGGGGCTAGACACCATATATTTT.

This clonotype was counted a few times. The V and J genes are TRBV20-1 and TRBJ2-1; D might be TRBD2 (6 bases). Trimming shortened V by 0 bases and J by 2 bases, and 11 bases separated the two germline ends. The CDR3 runs to 15 residues. Germline-derived CDR1 and CDR2 are DFQATT and SNEGSKA (reference sequence). The CDR3 DNA follows: TGCAGTGCTAGAGACAGACTAGTGCCCTACAATGAGCAGTTCTTC. Encoded protein: CSARDRLVPYNEQFF.

There are a few counts of this clonotype. The rearrangement uses TRBV30 and TRBJ2-1, with 7 positions matching TRBD2. Germline V CDR1 and CDR2: GTSNPN, SVGIG (reference sequence). This CDR3 is 16 amino acids long. V lost 1 base, J lost 3 bases, and 9 bases stayed unmatched. CDR3 bases: TGTGCCTGGAGTGCCGAGAGACTAGCAGACTACAATGAGCAGTTCTTC. As protein: CAWSAERLADYNEQFF.

The chain has TRBV4-3 and TRBJ2-3; 7 bases are shared with TRBD1. Per the germline V gene, CDR1 is LGHNA and CDR2 is YSLEER. Losses at the gene ends were 6 bases for V and 2 bases for J; bases not matched to a gene: 2. This CDR3 has 13 amino acids. CDR3 DNA: TGCGCCAGCAGGGACAGGAACACAGATACGCAGTATTTT. Amino acids: CASRDRNTDTQYF.

The chain recombines TRBV2 with TRBJ2-5; D is perhaps TRBD1 or TRBD2 (5 bases each). Germline CDR1 SNHLY, CDR2 FYNNEI. Trimming pared 6 bases from V and 3 bases from J, leaving 17 bases between. This CDR3 contains 15 residues. The CDR3 loop reads CASRGTKGGEETQYF. DNA for the CDR3: TGTGCCAGCAGGGGGACGAAAGGTGGGGAAGAGACCCAGTACTTC.

The rearrangement uses TRBV12-3 or TRBV12-4 and TRBJ2-7; a weak D match, TRBD2 (6 bases). V shed 6 bases and J shed 3 bases, with 18 bases lying between them. CDR3 size: 15 residues. CDR3 in amino acids: CASRGTGLGDYEQYF. The CDR3 DNA reads as TGTGCCAGCAGGGGGACTGGGTTGGGGGACTACGAGCAGTACTTC.

V is TRBV4-1 and J is TRBJ2-7; 9 nucleotides line up with TRBD2. The CDR3 contains 16 residues. The ends lost 0 bases at V and 4 bases at J; junction bases unmatched: 7. Germline assignment: CDR1 MGHRA and CDR2 YSYEKL. CDR3 protein: CASSQDQASGIYEQYF. The CDR3 DNA reads TGCGCCAGCAGCCAAGATCAGGCTAGCGGGATATACGAGCAGTACTTC.

Concerning this clonotype: An end of the junction differs from the germline gene, which may be a read error. The V call is TRBV6-2 or TRBV6-3, the J call TRBJ2-2, with D perhaps given as TRBD1 or TRBD2 (5 bases each). Germline V gene lookup returns CDR1 MNHEY and CDR2 SVGEGT. There are 13 residues in the CDR3. As DNA, the CDR3 is TGTGCCAGCACCCCGGACATCACCGGGGTGCTGTTTTTT. It translates to CASTPDITGVLFF.

The gene calls are TRBV29-1 and TRBJ2-7; 12 nucleotides match TRBD2. After removal of 6 bases from V and 4 bases from J, the junction contained 7 bases not matched to a gene. From germline, CDR1 is SQVTM and CDR2 ANQGSEA. The CDR3 runs to 14 residues. The CDR3 coding sequence is TGCAGCGTGAAAAGACTAGCGGGGGTTTACGAGCAGTACTTC. It translates to CSVKRLAGVYEQYF.

This clonotype came up a few times. V gene TRBV5-1 combines with J gene TRBJ1-5, with 8 bases identical to TRBD1. CDR1 and CDR2 (germline): SGHRS, YFSETQ. This CDR3 comprises 15 residues. Germline trimming cut 4 bases from V and 6 bases from J; bases unmatched to any gene: 9. This CDR3 reads CASSVTTGVGQPQHF. In nucleotides, the CDR3 is TGCGCCAGCAGCGTAACGACAGGGGTAGGTCAGCCCCAGCATTTT.

The chain links TRBV29-1 to TRBJ2-7; D may match TRBD1 or TRBD2 (5 bases each). This CDR3 has 15 amino acids. V lost 1 base and J 2 bases, leaving 15 bases between the germline ends. The germline gives CDR1 SQVTM, CDR2 ANQGSEA. CDR3 amino acids: CSVEGVEGSAYEQYF. The CDR3 coding sequence is TGCAGCGTTGAAGGGGTTGAGGGGTCCGCCTACGAGCAGTACTTC.

This clonotype was detected only a few times. V usage is TRBV30 and J usage is TRBJ2-5; 11 bases line up with TRBD2. CDR1 and CDR2 (germline): GTSNPN, SVGIG (reference sequence). CDR3 length equals 13 residues. J lost 4 bases, V lost 2 bases, and 0 bases had no gene match. CDR3 DNA: TGTGCCTGGAGTCTAGCGGGGGGAGAGACCCAGTACTTC. As protein: CAWSLAGGETQYF.

This clonotype was seen more than once but under ten times. The rearrangement uses TRBV29-1 and TRBJ2-3, with TRBD1 matching over 8 bases. The CDR3 contains 14 residues. Germline V gene data show CDR1 as SQVTM and CDR2 as ANQGSEA. Trimming removed 4 bases from V and 4 bases from J; junction bases left unmatched: 7. For the CDR3, the DNA is TGCAGCGTTGCTAGTGACAGGGGATCAGATACGCAGTATTTT. Amino acid sequence: CSVASDRGSDTQYF.